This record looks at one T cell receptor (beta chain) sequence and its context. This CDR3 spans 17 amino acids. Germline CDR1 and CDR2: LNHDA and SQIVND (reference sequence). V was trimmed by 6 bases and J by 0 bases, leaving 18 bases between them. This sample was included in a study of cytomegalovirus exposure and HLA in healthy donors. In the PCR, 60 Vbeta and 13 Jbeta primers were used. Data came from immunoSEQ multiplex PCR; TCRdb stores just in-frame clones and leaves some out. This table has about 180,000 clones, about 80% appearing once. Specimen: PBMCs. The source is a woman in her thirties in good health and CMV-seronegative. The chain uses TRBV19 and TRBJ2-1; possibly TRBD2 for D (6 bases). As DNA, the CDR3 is TGTGCCAGTAGAAAAGCGGCAGCGGGTAGCTCCTACAATGAGCAGTTCTTC. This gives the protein CASRKAAAGSSYNEQFF.